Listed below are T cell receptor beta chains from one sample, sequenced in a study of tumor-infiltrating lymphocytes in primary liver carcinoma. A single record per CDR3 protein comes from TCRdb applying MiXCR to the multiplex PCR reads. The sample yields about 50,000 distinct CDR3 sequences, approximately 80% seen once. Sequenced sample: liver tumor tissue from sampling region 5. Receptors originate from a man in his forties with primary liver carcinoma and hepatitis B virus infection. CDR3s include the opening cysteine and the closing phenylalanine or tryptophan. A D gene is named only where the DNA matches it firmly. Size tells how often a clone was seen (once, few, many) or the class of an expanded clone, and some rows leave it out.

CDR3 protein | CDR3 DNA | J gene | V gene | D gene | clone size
CASSSTLERSSTDTQYF | TGTGCCAGCAGTTCCACCCTCGAGCGGTCTAGTACAGATACGCAGTATTTT | TRBJ2-3 | TRBV28 | NA | NA
CANSRGPGRSYEQYF | TGTGCCAACAGCCGCGGTCCGGGCCGCTCCTACGAGCAGTACTTC | TRBJ2-7 | TRBV7-8 | NA | few
CASSHSSIQGIGLETQYF | TGTGCCAGCAGCCATAGCTCAATCCAGGGTATTGGGCTGGAGACCCAGTACTTC | TRBJ2-5 | TRBV11-2 | NA | NA
CANTTQRESGNTIYF | TGTGCCAACACCACTCAGCGGGAATCTGGAAACACCATATATTTT | TRBJ1-3 | TRBV28 | NA | NA
CSAHGIGGDYGYTF | TGCAGCGCCCATGGCATAGGGGGAGACTATGGCTACACCTTC | TRBJ1-2 | TRBV29-1 | NA | NA
CASSQDRLNTGELFF | TGTGCCAGCAGCCAAGATCGGCTGAACACCGGGGAGCTGTTTTTT | TRBJ2-2 | TRBV14 | NA | many
CASSRQGGTTEAFF | TGTGCCAGCAGCCGGCAGGGGGGAACCACTGAAGCTTTCTTT | TRBJ1-1 | TRBV3-1 | TRBD1 | NA
CASTLVKGDQPQHF | TGTGCCAGCACCCTGGTGAAAGGGGATCAGCCCCAGCATTTT | TRBJ1-5 | TRBV6-2/TRBV6-3 | NA | large
CVIREAGGLKNIHYF | TGTGTCATCCGGGAGGCCGGGGGCCTCAAAAACATTCACTACTTC | TRBJ2-4 | TRBV10-3 | NA | NA
CASSYTGPFSELFF | TGCGCCAGCAGCTATACAGGACCTTTCTCCGAGCTGTTTTTT | TRBJ2-2 | TRBV11-1 | NA | NA
CASSPGVYSNQPQHF | TGTGCCAGCAGCCCAGGGGTTTATAGCAATCAGCCCCAGCATTTT | TRBJ1-5 | TRBV28 | NA | many
CASANDRTRGNGQFF | TGTGCCAGTGCCAACGACCGGACAAGGGGAAATGGGCAGTTCTTC | TRBJ2-1 | TRBV19 | NA | NA
CANSRMPGSYGQYF | TGTGCCAACAGCCGTATGCCCGGGAGCTACGGGCAGTACTTC | TRBJ2-7 | TRBV5-6 | NA | NA
CAISIAQGTGELFF | TGTGCCATCTCCATCGCCCAAGGGACCGGGGAGCTGTTTTTT | TRBJ2-2 | TRBV6-6 | NA | NA
CVSSQVGTGEKLFF | TGCGTCAGCAGTCAAGTAGGGACAGGCGAAAAACTGTTTTTT | TRBJ1-4 | TRBV4-1 | TRBD1 | NA
CDFGGTYTQYF | TGCGACTTTGGGGGCACATATACGCAGTATTTT | TRBJ2-3 | TRBV29-1 | NA | NA
CASSPGTRPDTKHF | TGTGCCAGTAGTCCCGGGACTAGGCCAGATACCAAGCATTTT | TRBJ2-3 | TRBV12-3/TRBV12-4 | TRBD2 | NA
CVSSRTLLSPLQF | TGTGTCAGCAGCCGGACACTGCTTTCACCTCTCCAGTTT | TRBJ1-6 | TRBV11-1 | NA | once
CSVRDLRTGTHYF | TGCAGCGTTCGGGACCTCCGCACAGGTACGCATTATTTT | TRBJ2-3 | TRBV29-1 | NA | NA
CASLGREGMDEQFF | TGTGCCAGCTTAGGGCGGGAGGGTATGGATGAGCAGTTCTTC | TRBJ2-1 | TRBV11-3 | TRBD2 | NA
CSASAMTGCNEQFF | TGCAGTGCTAGCGCGATGACTGGATGCAATGAGCAGTTCTTC | TRBJ2-1 | TRBV20-1 | NA | NA
CASSLDRQGARGYTF | TGTGCCAGCAGTTTAGACAGACAGGGGGCGCGGGGCTACACCTTC | TRBJ1-2 | TRBV12-3/TRBV12-4 | TRBD1 | NA
CASNLLADSHNEQFF | TGTGCCAGCAACCTCCTAGCGGATAGCCACAATGAGCAGTTCTTC | TRBJ2-1 | TRBV4-2 | TRBD2 | NA
CASSRVGNSNQPQHF | TGTGCCAGCAGCCGCGTTGGAAATAGCAATCAGCCCCAGCATTTT | TRBJ1-5 | TRBV5-4 | NA | NA
CARSVQQRSYEQYF | TGTGCCAGGAGTGTACAGCAGAGATCCTACGAGCAGTACTTC | TRBJ2-7 | TRBV6-1 | NA | NA
CASSMGGDRGISLSRAKVLTF | TGTGCCAGCAGCATGGGGGGAGACAGGGGCATTTCCCTCTCTAGAGCCAAGGTCCTGACTTTC | TRBJ2-6 | TRBV11-2 | TRBD1 | NA
CASSSRVAYSDNEQFF | TGTGCCAGCAGCTCCCGGGTGGCGTACTCCGACAATGAGCAGTTCTTC | TRBJ2-1 | TRBV11-1 | NA | once
CSVLTSGTWAETQYF | TGCAGTGTTCTGACTAGCGGGACTTGGGCAGAGACCCAGTACTTC | TRBJ2-5 | TRBV29-1 | TRBD2 | NA
CASSQDTGTADAEYF | TGCGCCAGCAGCCAAGATACGGGGACAGCAGACGCGGAGTACTTC | TRBJ2-7 | TRBV4-3 | TRBD1 | medium-sized
CASRARANSSLHF | TGTGCAAGCCGCGCCCGGGCGAATTCATCCCTCCACTTT | TRBJ1-6 | TRBV12-3/TRBV12-4 | NA | NA
CTSSQGTAIQETQYF | TGCACCAGCAGCCAAGGAACGGCTATCCAAGAGACCCAGTACTTC | TRBJ2-5 | TRBV4-3 | NA | few
CASRTRDRFGEQYF | TGCGCCAGCAGGACTCGGGACAGGTTTGGCGAGCAGTACTTC | TRBJ2-7 | TRBV5-1 | TRBD1 | many
CACRREDRAYSPLHF | TGTGCCTGCAGACGCGAGGACAGGGCCTATTCACCCCTCCACTTT | TRBJ1-6 | TRBV11-2 | TRBD1 | few
CSALLAGGCETQYF | TGCAGTGCGTTACTAGCGGGAGGCTGTGAGACCCAGTACTTC | TRBJ2-5 | TRBV20-1 | TRBD2 | NA
CSVEWDNQPQHF | TGCAGCGTTGAATGGGACAATCAGCCTCAGCATTTT | TRBJ1-5 | TRBV29-1 | NA | NA
CASSEAQNGELFF | TGTGCCAGCAGTGAAGCCCAGAATGGGGAGCTGTTTTTT | TRBJ2-2 | TRBV6-1 | NA | NA
CASRLSGGGPTLPSTDTQYF | TGCGCCAGCAGACTTTCAGGGGGTGGCCCTACGCTGCCTAGCACAGATACACAGTATTTT | TRBJ2-3 | TRBV5-1 | TRBD1 | NA
CASSFSGSQKYEEYF | TGTGCCAGCAGTTTTAGCGGGAGCCAAAAGTACGAGGAGTACTTC | TRBJ2-7 | TRBV28 | TRBD2 | NA
CASSLWGVGQPQHF | TGTGCCAGCAGTTTATGGGGGGTGGGTCAGCCCCAGCATTTT | TRBJ1-5 | TRBV28 | NA | many
CASGLHRRLSPLLF | TGTGCCAGCGGCTTACACAGGAGGCTTTCACCCCTCCTCTTT | TRBJ1-6 | TRBV11-2 | NA | once
CSVGTSGFNELFF | TGCAGCGTAGGGACTAGCGGGTTCAATGAGCTGTTCTTC | TRBJ2-1 | TRBV29-1 | TRBD2 | NA
CASSLVGGNIEAFF | TGTGCCAGCAGCTTAGTGGGGGGAAACATTGAGGCTTTCTTT | TRBJ1-1 | TRBV7-9 | NA | once
CASNAVAGRVNNVQFF | TGTGCCAGCAATGCCGTAGCGGGACGGGTAAACAATGTGCAGTTCTTC | TRBJ2-1 | TRBV14 | TRBD2 | NA
CASSFSRDNEQFF | TGTGCCAGCAGTTTTAGTAGAGACAATGAGCAGTTCTTC | TRBJ2-1 | TRBV12-3/TRBV12-4 | NA | NA
CASSFPVSSGTNNIQYF | TGTGCCAGCAGCTTCCCCGTGTCTAGCGGGACCAACAACATTCAGTACTTC | TRBJ2-4 | TRBV11-1 | TRBD2 | NA
CASSFGVGSSVYNEQFF | TGTGCCAGCAGCTTTGGAGTCGGCTCATCAGTATACAATGAGCAGTTCTTC | TRBJ2-1 | TRBV5-6 | NA | once
CASSNGAGELFF | TGTGCCAGCAGTAATGGGGCCGGGGAGCTGTTTTTT | TRBJ2-2 | TRBV6-5 | NA | NA
CASRSTTGPEAFF | TGTGCCAGCAGGTCTACGACAGGGCCCGAAGCTTTCTTT | TRBJ1-1 | TRBV6-5 | TRBD1 | NA